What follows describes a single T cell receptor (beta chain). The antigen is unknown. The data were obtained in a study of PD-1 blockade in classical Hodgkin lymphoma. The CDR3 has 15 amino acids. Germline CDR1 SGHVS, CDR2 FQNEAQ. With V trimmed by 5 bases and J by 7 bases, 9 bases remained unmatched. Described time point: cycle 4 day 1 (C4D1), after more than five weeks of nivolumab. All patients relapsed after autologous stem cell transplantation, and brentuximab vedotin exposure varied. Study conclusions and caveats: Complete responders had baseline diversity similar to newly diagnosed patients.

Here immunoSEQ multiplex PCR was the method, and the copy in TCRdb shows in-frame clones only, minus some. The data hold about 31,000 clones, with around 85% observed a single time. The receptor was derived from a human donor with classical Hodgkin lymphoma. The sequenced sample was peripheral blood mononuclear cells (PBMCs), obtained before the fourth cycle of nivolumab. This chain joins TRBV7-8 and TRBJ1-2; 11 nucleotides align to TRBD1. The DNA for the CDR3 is TGTGCCAGCAGCCTAGGGACAGGGGGATTTGTTGGCTACACCTTC. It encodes CASSLGTGGFVGYTF.